This is a list of T cell receptor beta chains from one sample in a study of STAT5B mutations in CD4+ large granular lymphocyte leukemia. Method: immunoSEQ multiplex PCR; TCRdb's copy keeps in-frame clones and lacks some. The table records tens of thousands of clones, 88% of them present only once. The sequenced material came from CD4+ T cells from blood buffy coats. These receptors were taken from a human donor in good health. The CDR3 runs from the conserved cysteine through the conserved F or W. The D gene is left open where the match is weak. Only part of the rows carry a size: once, few, many, or a class if the clone is expanded.

J gene | V gene | D gene | clone size | CDR3 DNA | CDR3 protein
TRBJ1-5 | TRBV4-3 | NA | NA | TGCGCCAGCAGCCAAGATTATGCGGGACTGCAGCCCCAGCATTTT | CASSQDYAGLQPQHF
TRBJ1-2 | TRBV19 | TRBD1 | NA | TGTGCCAGTAGCGAACGGCGGGACAGGGGCCTGTCGGGTGGCTACACCTTC | CASSERRDRGLSGGYTF
TRBJ2-3 | TRBV2 | NA | NA | TGTGCCAGCAGTTTCAATTCCCCCACAGATACGCAGTATTTT | CASSFNSPTDTQYF
TRBJ1-5 | TRBV9 | NA | NA | TGTGCCAGCAGCGTAGATGTGGGGGGCGGGCCCCAGCATTTT | CASSVDVGGGPQHF
TRBJ2-7 | TRBV6-1 | NA | NA | TGTGCCCAAAACGGGATAGGTTCCTACGAGCAGTACTTC | CAQNGIGSYEQYF
TRBJ2-7 | TRBV5-4 | TRBD1 | NA | TGTGCCAGCAGCTTGCGGGACAGCGAGCAGTACTTC | CASSLRDSEQYF
TRBJ1-2 | TRBV7-3 | NA | NA | TGTGCCAGCAGCCCCCAAGGCCCTGGCTACACCTTC | CASSPQGPGYTF
TRBJ1-5 | TRBV7-8 | NA | NA | TGTGCCAGCAGCCAAGTTGGGGGGAGCAATCAGCCCCAGCATTTT | CASSQVGGSNQPQHF
TRBJ2-5 | TRBV4-3 | NA | NA | TGCGCCAGCAGCCAAGAACAGAGGTCCAAAGAGACCCAGTACTTC | CASSQEQRSKETQYF
TRBJ1-1 | TRBV27 | NA | few | TGTGCCAGCAGTTTATACCGGAACACTGAAGCTTTCTTT | CASSLYRNTEAFF
TRBJ1-2 | TRBV11-3 | TRBD1 | once | TGTGCCAGCAGCTTATCCCCCGGGACAGGAAACTATGGCTACACCTTC | CASSLSPGTGNYGYTF
TRBJ2-4 | TRBV11-2 | NA | NA | TGTGCCAGCAGCTTAGTGGGAACCAAAAACATTCAGTACTTC | CASSLVGTKNIQYF
TRBJ2-3 | TRBV23-1 | TRBD2 | NA | TGCGCCAGCAGTCCCCGGACTAGAGCACGCCTAGATACGCAGTATTTT | CASSPRTRARLDTQYF
TRBJ1-2 | TRBV5-4 | NA | NA | TGTGCCAGCAGTTTCTCCGGGACCCCGGAGTATAACACCTTC | CASSFSGTPEYNTF
TRBJ2-7 | TRBV5-1 | TRBD2 | NA | TGCGCCAGCAGCAGTTTTCTAGCGGGAACCTACGAGCAGTACTTC | CASSSFLAGTYEQYF
TRBJ1-4 | TRBV5-5 | NA | NA | TGTGCCAGCAGCTACCTCCGGGCGGGATTTTTT | CASSYLRAGFF
TRBJ2-1 | TRBV25-1 | TRBD2 | NA | TGTGCCAGCAGTGAATGGGGAGGGGTAGGGGAGCAGTTCTTC | CASSEWGGVGEQFF
TRBJ2-7 | TRBV18 | TRBD2 | NA | TGTGCCAGCTCACCTGGACGGGGGCTAGCGGGATACGAGCAGTACTTC | CASSPGRGLAGYEQYF
TRBJ1-1 | TRBV19 | NA | few | TGTGCCAGTAGTATAGGGCAGGGGAACACTGAAGCTTTCTTT | CASSIGQGNTEAFF
TRBJ2-7 | TRBV29-1 | NA | NA | TGCAGCGCATCTCGACCCCCGGAGCAGTACTTC | CSASRPPEQYF
TRBJ2-2 | TRBV30 | TRBD2 | NA | TGTGCCTGGAGAGCGGGAGAGGACACCGGGGAGCTGTTTTTT | CAWRAGEDTGELFF
TRBJ1-5 | TRBV15 | NA | few | TGTGCCACCAGCAGGACGGATCAGCCCCAGCATTTT | CATSRTDQPQHF
TRBJ1-6 | TRBV29-1 | TRBD1 | NA | TGCAGCGTAAGACAGGGGAATAATTCACCCCTCCACTTT | CSVRQGNNSPLHF
TRBJ2-7 | TRBV2 | NA | NA | TGTGCCAGCAGTGAAGACAGGACAGCATACGAGCAGTACTTC | CASSEDRTAYEQYF
TRBJ1-1 | TRBV27 | NA | NA | TGTGCCAGCAGTTTACGTTTCGGGCAGAGGTTCGCTGAAGCTTTCTTT | CASSLRFGQRFAEAFF
TRBJ2-3 | TRBV6-4 | NA | NA | TGTGCCAGCTCAGTAGGTCGGGTAGATACGCAGTATTTT | CASSVGRVDTQYF
TRBJ1-2 | TRBV19 | TRBD1 | NA | TGTGCCAGTAGTCCCCCCGGAGGACAGGGTCGCACCTTC | CASSPPGGQGRTF
TRBJ2-4 | TRBV21-1 | NA | NA | TGTGCCAGCAGCAACGCAGGGGGCGCGGCCAAAAACATTCAGTACTTC | CASSNAGGAAKNIQYF
TRBJ2-5 | TRBV18 | NA | NA | TGTGCCAGCTCTATACGTTCCGGGGCCGGAACCCTGCTAGAAGAGACCCAGTACTTC | CASSIRSGAGTLLEETQYF
TRBJ2-5 | TRBV9 | TRBD2 | NA | TGTGCCAGCAGCTCGAGCGGGGCCTCCCAAGAGACCCAGTACTTC | CASSSSGASQETQYF
TRBJ1-1 | TRBV6-5 | NA | once | TGTGCCTCATCCGCGGGGACGCCGGGGAACACTGAAGCTTTCTTT | CASSAGTPGNTEAFF
TRBJ1-2 | TRBV7-2 | TRBD1 | NA | TGTGCCAGCAGCTTAGGAAGGACAGGGCATGGCTACACCTTC | CASSLGRTGHGYTF
TRBJ2-5 | TRBV11-3 | TRBD1 | NA | TGTGCCAGCAGCTTATGGACAGGGCAAGAGACCCAGTACTTC | CASSLWTGQETQYF
TRBJ2-3 | TRBV10-1 | TRBD2 | NA | TGCGCCAGCACTGCGACTAGCGGGAGTGGAGATACGCAGTATTTT | CASTATSGSGDTQYF
TRBJ2-3 | TRBV7-8 | NA | NA | TGTGCCAGCAGGGTTCGGGCGGGCCGAGATACGCAGTATTTT | CASRVRAGRDTQYF
TRBJ2-5 | TRBV7-2 | NA | NA | TGTGCCAGCAGCTCTGGCAGTACGGGGGGCTATCGGGAGACCCAGTACTTC | CASSSGSTGGYRETQYF
TRBJ2-7 | TRBV7-3 | NA | NA | TGTGCCAGCAGCTTTCTCCAAGGGGGGGAGAACAGCTCCTACGAGCAGTACTTC | CASSFLQGGENSSYEQYF
TRBJ2-1 | TRBV27 | NA | NA | TGTGCCAGCAGACTGTCAGGGACCACCTACAATGAGCAGTTCTTC | CASRLSGTTYNEQFF
TRBJ1-2 | TRBV19 | NA | NA | TGTGCCAGTACTTCACAGGGATTTGGTGGCTACACCTTC | CASTSQGFGGYTF
TRBJ2-7 | TRBV2 | NA | NA | TGTGCCACCCAGAAAGAGGGGAGGTACGACGAGCAGTACTTC | CATQKEGRYDEQYF
TRBJ1-5 | TRBV7-9 | NA | few | TGTGCCAGCAGCCCGGACCTTAATCAGCCCCAGCATTTT | CASSPDLNQPQHF
TRBJ1-1 | TRBV7-2 | TRBD1 | few | TGTGCCAGCAGCTTATATGGGACAGGCGGAGGTAGGGCTTTCTTT | CASSLYGTGGGRAFF